These 13 T cell receptor beta chains were sequenced from one sample in a study of blood T cell repertoires in COVID-19. Some clones are missing from TCRdb's copy, which holds only in-frame ones; the method was immunoSEQ multiplex PCR. This table holds fewer than 200,000 clones, about 85% found once. The specimen was peripheral blood. Receptors were obtained from a woman in her 50s with COVID-19, enrolled during active disease.

The chain combines TRBV5-1 with TRBJ1-5; the match to TRBD1 covers 8 bases. CDR3 size: 14 residues. J gave up 4 bases and V 4 bases, and 4 bases lay outside the gene matches. The germline gives CDR1 SGHRS, CDR2 YFSETQ. This chain's CDR3 is CASSLTGDNQPQHF. The CDR3 bases are TGCGCCAGCAGCCTGACAGGGGATAATCAGCCCCAGCATTTT.

This clone appeared a single time. This chain connects TRBV5-4 to TRBJ1-2; 12 bases map to TRBD1. The V gene's germline CDR1 is SGHNT and CDR2 YYREEE (reference sequence). The CDR3 covers 15 residues. The J segment lost 8 bases and the V segment lost 6 bases, leaving 11 bases of the junction unmatched. The CDR3 region is CASTLGTGGARGYTF. CDR3 nucleotide sequence: TGTGCCAGCACCCTCGGGACAGGGGGCGCAAGGGGCTACACCTTC.

This clone was counted a single time. This chain links TRBV9 with TRBJ2-2; 8 bases are shared with TRBD1. Trimming took 4 bases from V and 1 from J; bases not matched to a gene: 6. The CDR3 loop spans 16 amino acids. The germline V gene has CDR1 SGDLS and CDR2 YYNGEE. CDR3 residues: CASSLRQGMNTGELFF. Here the CDR3 DNA reads TGTGCCAGCAGCCTCAGACAGGGGATGAACACCGGGGAGCTGTTTTTT.

The V gene is TRBV3-1 (or the pseudogene TRBV3-2), the J gene TRBJ1-1; TRBD1 agrees at 7 bases. This CDR3 is 12 amino acids long. With 4 bases clipped from V and 6 bases from J, the junction kept 2 bases outside the gene matches. The germline V gene has CDR1 LGHDT and CDR2 YNNKEL (reference sequence). The CDR3 nucleotides read TGTGCCAGCAGCCTCGGGACAGCTGAAGCTTTCTTT. This gives the protein CASSLGTAEAFF.

The chain is built from TRBV19 and TRBJ2-1, with TRBD2 matching over 9 bases. Germline trimming cut 6 bases from V and 6 bases from J; bases unmatched to any gene: 9. CDR1 is LNHDA and CDR2 is SQIVND in the germline V gene (reference sequence). This CDR3 is 15 amino acids long. The CDR3 protein is CASSPGLAGSNEQFF. The CDR3 nucleotides are TGTGCCAGTAGCCCGGGACTAGCTGGGTCCAATGAGCAGTTCTTC.

The V gene is TRBV14, the J gene TRBJ2-7; no clear D gene. The germline V and J ends were trimmed by 3 bases and 0 bases, with 12 bases remaining between them. Looked up from germline, CDR1 is SGHDN and CDR2 is FVKESK. This CDR3 is built from 15 residues. CDR3 DNA: TGTGCCAGCAGCCAGTTGACAAGAGCCTCCTACGAGCAGTACTTC. Protein: CASSQLTRASYEQYF.

The chain carries TRBV5-1 and TRBJ2-5; 11 bases are a match to TRBD1. The CDR3 spans 16 residues. Germline V lookup: CDR1 SGHRS, CDR2 YFSETQ. V shed 4 bases, J shed 1 base, and the junction held 6 bases outside the gene matches. CDR3 DNA: TGCGCCAGCAGCATTGGACAGGGGGCGGCCCAAGAGACCCAGTACTTC. It encodes CASSIGQGAAQETQYF.

The chain employs TRBV9 and TRBJ1-1, with D maybe TRBD1 (5 bases). Trimming removed 3 bases at V and 1 base at J, with 7 bases between. The CDR3 has 13 amino acids. CDR1 is SGDLS, CDR2 YYNGEE, per germline. CDR3 DNA: TGTGCCAGCAGCGCTGGACAGAACACTGAAGCTTTCTTT. It yields the protein CASSAGQNTEAFF. The full variable domain, with the rest looked up from reference TRBV9 and TRBJ1-1, is DSGVTQTPKHLITATGQRVTLRCSPRSGDLSVYWYQQSLDQGLQFLIQYYNGEERAKGNILERFSAQQFPDLHSELNLSSLELGDSALYFCASSAGQNTEAFFGQGTRLTVV.

This chain uses TRBV6-5 with TRBJ2-2; 10 nucleotides align to TRBD1. Trimming took 11 bases from V and 7 from J; bases not matched to a gene: 10. The CDR3 is 14 amino acids. Germline CDR1 is MNHEY and CDR2 is SVGAGI. The CDR3 nucleotides read TGTGCCGGCGGGACAGGGGCACCCGGCGGGGAGCTGTTTTTT. Amino acids: CAGGTGAPGGELFF.

CDR3 sequence: CASSHLDRGNGEAFF. CDR3 sequence (DNA): TGTGCCAGCAGCCACCTAGACAGGGGAAATGGTGAAGCTTTCTTT. The J gene is TRBJ1-1, the V gene TRBV3-1 (or the pseudogene TRBV3-2), with 8 nucleotides matching TRBD1. V lost 3 bases and J lost 7; bases outside the gene matches: 10. The CDR3 consists of 15 residues. Germline loops: CDR1 LGHDT, CDR2 YNNKEL (reference sequence).

The chain employs TRBV28 and TRBJ2-6, with 8 bases aligning to TRBD1. Germline lookup yields CDR1 MDHEN and CDR2 SYDVKM. J was trimmed by 1 base and V by 6 bases; bases with no gene match: 2. This CDR3 is 15 amino acids long. CDR3 residues: CASRGTGSGANVLTF. For the CDR3, the DNA is TGTGCCAGCAGGGGGACAGGTTCTGGGGCCAACGTCCTGACTTTC.

The gene calls are TRBV6-2 or TRBV6-3 and TRBJ2-3; TRBD2 matches at 8 bases. CDR1 is MNHEY and CDR2 is SVGEGT in the germline V gene. CDR3 length: 16 residues. The junction had 4 bases not matched to a gene; V was cut back by 2 bases and J by 0 bases. Written as DNA, the CDR3 is TGTGCCAGCAGTTACAGGCGGGGGGATAGCACAGATACGCAGTATTTT. This encodes CASSYRRGDSTDTQYF.

V gene TRBV6-5 combines with J gene TRBJ1-1, with D perhaps matching TRBD1 (6 bases). Germline values: CDR1 MNHEY, CDR2 SVGAGI. V was clipped by 6 bases and J by 6 bases, with 11 bases between them. CDR3 length: 12 residues. CDR3 loop: CASRGRGSEAFF. CDR3 in DNA: TGTGCCAGCAGAGGCAGGGGATCTGAAGCTTTCTTT.